This T cell receptor beta chain originates from a study of blood T cells in healthy people across ages. Study-level findings and limits: The study regarded diversity estimates from one million T cells as underestimates. Higher diversity, along with more naive CD4+ cells, distinguished long-lived donors from aged donors. Older age coincided with a roughly linear decline in TCR beta diversity per million T cells.

Donors were healthy Caucasian individuals from Russia aged about 6 to 95. With respect to this clonotype: Its matching antigen is unknown.

Germline V CDR1 and CDR2: DFQATT, SNEGSKA (reference sequence). The CDR3 has 15 residues. V shed 5 bases and J 3 bases; nucleotides not matched to a gene: 5. Combining a sample-barcoded 5' primer with a J-beta primer mix, a second PCR ran for about 7 to 11 cycles. TCRdb used MiXCR to reprocess the 5' RACE reads, holding one entry per CDR3 protein. This table has about 1.5 million distinct CDR3 sequences, approximately 43% appearing once. The chain uses TRBV20-1 and TRBJ2-3; 13 positions match TRBD2. Sequenced material: blood. This sequence originates from a woman under 30 in good health. For the CDR3, the DNA is TGCAGTGCTTCAGGACTAGCGGGAGTTACAGATACGCAGTATTTT. It specifies CSASGLAGVTDTQYF.